The entry that follows covers one T cell receptor beta chain sequence. As yet, its antigen is unknown. The source of the sample is a study of cytomegalovirus exposure and HLA in healthy donors. The overall study: The study's early data release held about 80 million unique TCRs from HLA-typed donors.

The primer mix had 60 Vbeta and 13 Jbeta primers. Data came from immunoSEQ multiplex PCR; TCRdb stores just in-frame clones and leaves some out. The profile shows about 160,000 clones, about 80% of them singletons. This CDR3 comprises 15 residues. V lost 2 bases to trimming and J lost 0 bases, with 8 bases between them. CDR1 is LGHNA and CDR2 is YNFKEQ in the germline V gene. Regarding the study as a whole: At a 0.05 false discovery rate, a later analysis found some 18,000 TCR beta sequences to be associated with HLA alleles. The likely origin of a cluster of highly shared sequence variants was a sequencing artifact.

The chain links TRBV4-2 to TRBJ2-1; a possible D gene is TRBD2 (5 bases). The sample comprised PBMCs. The receptor was derived from a man in his late teens or twenties in good health and CMV-seropositive. This CDR3 reads CASSQLGSSYNEQFF. Written as DNA, the CDR3 is TGTGCCAGCAGCCAATTAGGGAGCTCCTACAATGAGCAGTTCTTC.